The clone carrying this T cell receptor (beta chain) is a singleton in its sample. These data come from a study of blood T cell repertoires in COVID-19. Across the whole study: Both acute and convalescent COVID-19 samples were obtained from the United States, Italy and Spain. PBMCs, B-cell-depleted T cells, or T cells were the source of the cDNA or gDNA that made up the material.

Sequencing used immunoSEQ multiplex PCR; TCRdb keeps in-frame clones, though not all of them. The sample has a few hundred thousand clones; roughly 82% are singletons. This sequence originates from a woman in her thirties or forties who had recovered from COVID-19. Sequenced input: peripheral blood.

In DNA, the CDR3 is TGTGCCAGCAGCTTAGGTAGACAGGATGGCTACACCTTC. Translation: CASSLGRQDGYTF. The V call is TRBV7-2, the J call TRBJ1-2, with a weak D call TRBD1 (6 bases). Trimming removed 1 base from V and 6 bases from J, with 9 bases in between. CDR3 length equals 13 residues. In germline, CDR1 is SGHTA, CDR2 FQGNSA.